Listed below are T cell receptor beta chains from one sample, sequenced in a study of human T cells and chemical hapten exposure. TCRdb re-derived calls from the RACE reads in MiXCR, one entry per CDR3 protein. Found here are around 260,000 distinct CDR3 sequences, 8.6% of them singletons; the top ten hold over 2%. Specimen: whole blood, collected in connection with sensitization to the hapten diphenylcyclopropenone (DPC). These receptors were collected from a woman in her 40s with alopecia areata. Some clones in this sample may be carry-over from other donors' samples. Each CDR3 is given with its conserved first and last residue. A D gene is named only where the DNA matches it firmly. Clone size is not always given. Where it is, it says once, few, many or a class for expanded clones.

v_call,j_call,cdr3_length,clone_size,d_call,cdr3_aa,cdr3_nt
TRBV2,TRBJ1-4,13,.,.,CASSGSENEKLFF,TGTGCCAGTTCAGGGTCCGAAAACGAAAAACTGTTTTTT
TRBV5-1,TRBJ1-2,14,few,.,CASSLADSNYGYTF,TGCGCCAGCAGTTTGGCAGATTCTAACTATGGCTACACCTTC
TRBV28,TRBJ2-1,15,few,TRBD2,CASSPRTSGDIEQFF,TGTGCCAGCAGTCCACGGACTAGCGGGGATATTGAGCAGTTCTTC
TRBV7-2,TRBJ2-7,14,.,.,CASSLGAKTSEQYF,TGTGCCAGCAGCTTGGGGGCTAAGACGAGTGAGCAGTACTTC
TRBV20-1,TRBJ2-7,14,few,TRBD1,CSARFTGAGYEQYF,TGCAGTGCTAGATTCACAGGGGCCGGCTACGAGCAGTACTTC
TRBV4-2,TRBJ2-1,16,few,.,CASSQDQGGTYNEQFF,TGTGCCAGCAGCCAAGATCAAGGCGGGACCTACAATGAGCAGTTCTTC
TRBV29-1,TRBJ1-4,15,.,.,CSVKETGQLNEKLFF,TGCAGCGTCAAAGAAACAGGACAGCTAAATGAAAAACTGTTTTTT
TRBV27,TRBJ1-2,15,few,TRBD1,CASSLQGAPNYGYTF,TGTGCCAGCAGTCTCCAGGGGGCGCCTAACTATGGCTACACCTTC
TRBV7-3,TRBJ2-6,16,few,.,CASSLRGLSGANVLTF,TGTGCCAGCAGCTTAAGGGGCCTCTCTGGGGCCAACGTCCTGACTTTC
TRBV21-1,TRBJ2-1,15,few,.,CASSKGQGPDNEQFF,TGTGCCAGCAGCAAGGGACAGGGCCCTGACAATGAGCAGTTCTTC
TRBV5-6,TRBJ2-5,16,many,.,CASSSFWGRYQETQYF,TGTGCCAGCAGCTCCTTCTGGGGGCGGTACCAAGAGACCCAGTACTTC
TRBV12-3/TRBV12-4,TRBJ2-5,14,few,TRBD2,CASSYLAGEETQYF,TGTGCCAGCAGCTACCTAGCGGGAGAAGAGACCCAGTACTTC
TRBV7-2,TRBJ1-1,18,.,.,CASSLARSRTGNNTEAFF,TGTGCCAGCAGCTTAGCCCGATCCCGGACGGGGAATAACACTGAAGCTTTCTTT
TRBV29-1,TRBJ2-3,13,.,TRBD2,CSASGLGTDTQYF,TGCAGCGCTAGCGGGTTAGGCACAGATACGCAGTATTTT
TRBV7-9,TRBJ1-1,14,.,TRBD1,CASSFRRDSTEAFF,TGTGCCAGCAGCTTCCGCAGGGACAGCACTGAAGCTTTCTTT
TRBV7-2,TRBJ2-3,15,many,TRBD2,CASSLRLAGADTQYF,TGTGCCAGCAGCCTACGACTAGCGGGAGCCGATACGCAGTATTTT
TRBV10-3,TRBJ2-1,20,few,TRBD2,CAIRGIAGGKGPSSYNEQFF,TGTGCCATCAGGGGAATAGCGGGTGGGAAGGGACCAAGCTCCTACAATGAGCAGTTCTTC
TRBV3-1,TRBJ2-1,15,many,.,CASSWDGSSYNEQFF,TGTGCCAGCAGCTGGGACGGAAGCTCCTACAATGAGCAGTTCTTC
TRBV7-2,TRBJ2-3,16,.,TRBD2,CASSLRAGGPGDTQYF,TGTGCCAGCAGCTTAAGAGCGGGAGGGCCCGGAGATACGCAGTATTTT
TRBV6-5,TRBJ2-7,13,few,.,CASSPRGEGEQYF,TGTGCCAGCAGTCCCCGAGGTGAGGGCGAGCAGTACTTC